This T cell receptor (beta chain) was profiled in a study of blood T cell repertoires in COVID-19. Method: immunoSEQ multiplex PCR; TCRdb's copy keeps in-frame clones and lacks some. This sample has about 430,000 clones, with roughly 89% found just once. The CDR3 loop spans 14 amino acids. Germline assignment: CDR1 LGHDT and CDR2 YNNKEL (reference sequence). The V and J ends lost 3 bases and 3 bases, in that order; junction bases with no gene match: 4. V usage is TRBV3-1 (or the pseudogene TRBV3-2) and J usage is TRBJ2-5; 7 bases are shared with TRBD1. The clonotype originates from a man aged 18 to 35 with COVID-19, enrolled during active disease. The sequenced sample was peripheral blood. This CDR3 is CASSHRQGEETQYF. CDR3 coding DNA: TGTGCCAGCAGCCACAGACAGGGTGAAGAGACCCAGTACTTC.